This T cell receptor beta chain was recorded in a study of cytomegalovirus exposure and HLA in healthy donors. Study-wide results and limits: Owing to their indistinguishability, certain V segments, notably TRBV6-2 and TRBV6-3, were excluded. Analysis was carried out at a later point, and it linked a missense DCLRE1C variant to TCR beta V- and J-gene trimming. In a later analysis, several top co-occurrence clusters appeared linked to parvovirus B19, influenza, CMV and Epstein-Barr virus.

The PCR had 60 Vbeta and 13 Jbeta primers. Clones were sequenced by immunoSEQ multiplex PCR, and TCRdb holds only the in-frame ones, with some missing. The sample contains roughly 110,000 clones, approximately 79% of which appear only once. The CDR3 contains 18 residues. The germline CDR1 and CDR2 sequences are LNHDA and SQIVND (reference sequence). Trimming shortened V by 1 base and J by 5 bases, and 21 bases separated the two germline ends. Turning to this clone: The antigen remains undetermined.

Sequencing was performed on PBMCs. The chain joins TRBV19 to TRBJ2-1; tentative D call: TRBD2 (7 bases). This receptor was identified in a woman between 40 and 55 years old in good health and CMV-seropositive. The chain's CDR3 is CASSIGRRGAGANNEQFF. The CDR3 coding sequence is TGTGCCAGTAGTATAGGCCGCCGGGGTGCGGGGGCAAACAATGAGCAGTTCTTC. Using reference TRBV19 and TRBJ2-1 for the parts outside the CDR3, the full variable domain is DGGITQSPKYLFRKEGQNVTLSCEQNLNHDAMYWYRQDPGQGLRLIYYSQIVNDFQKGDIAEGYSVSREKKESFPLTVTSAQKNPTAFYLCASSIGRRGAGANNEQFFGPGTRLTVL.